Shown below are 24 T cell receptor beta chains from a single sample sequenced in a study of cytomegalovirus exposure and HLA in healthy donors. Amplification used 60 Vbeta primers and 13 Jbeta primers. Clones were read by immunoSEQ multiplex PCR, and TCRdb kept only the in-frame ones, dropping some. The sample has 150,000 to 200,000 clones, 75% to 90% seen once; the top ten hold 0.95% to 1%. Sequenced: PBMCs. These receptors were collected from a girl aged 2-10 years in good health and CMV-seropositive.

V and J are TRBV5-4 and TRBJ2-1; 8 bases line up with TRBD1. Germline CDR1 reads SGHNT; CDR2 reads YYREEE (reference sequence). The CDR3 totals 15 residues. V gave up 2 bases and J gave up 4 bases; unmatched junction bases: 5. CDR3 DNA sequence: TGTGCCAGCAGCTTTGGGGGACAGGCTTACAATGAGCAGTTCTTC. This gives the protein CASSFGGQAYNEQFF.

The V gene is TRBV29-1, the J gene TRBJ2-1, with D perhaps matching TRBD2 (6 bases). Per germline, CDR1 SQVTM and CDR2 ANQGSEA. V lost 4 bases and J lost 0, with 19 bases in between. The CDR3 has 17 residues. CDR3 nucleotides: TGCAGCGTTGTAGGCTTGCAAGCGGGCAGCTCCTACAATGAGCAGTTCTTC. It is translated as CSVVGLQAGSSYNEQFF.

This clone was detected only once. This sequence joins TRBV7-6 and TRBJ1-5, with 8 bases identical to TRBD1. Trimming at V came to 2 bases and at J to 6 bases, leaving 3 bases not matched to a gene. Germline CDR1 SGHVS, CDR2 FNYEAQ. The CDR3 loop spans 14 amino acids. The CDR3 DNA is TGTGCCAGCAGCTTATATCAGGGGGCTCAGCCCCAGCATTTT. Its translation is CASSLYQGAQPQHF. The full variable domain, with the rest looked up from reference TRBV7-6 and TRBJ1-5, is GAGVSQSPRYKVTKRGQDVALRCDPISGHVSLYWYRQALGQGPEFLTYFNYEAQQDKSGLPNDRFSAERPEGSISTLTIQRTEQRDSAMYRCASSLYQGAQPQHFGDGTRLSIL.

The rearrangement uses TRBV2 and TRBJ1-4; possibly TRBD1 for D (6 bases). This CDR3 spans 14 amino acids. Trimming shortened V by 4 bases and J by 8 bases, and 14 bases separated the two germline ends. Per the germline V gene, CDR1 is SNHLY and CDR2 is FYNNEI. CDR3 coding DNA: TGTGCCAGCAGTGCCCCAGGGGCGGAGGAAAAACTGTTTTTT. Its translation is CASSAPGAEEKLFF. The whole variable domain, filled in from reference TRBV2 and TRBJ1-4, reads EPEVTQTPSHQVTQMGQEVILRCVPISNHLYFYWYRQILGQKVEFLVSFYNNEISEKSEIFDDQFSVERPDGSNFTLKIRSTKLEDSAMYFCASSAPGAEEKLFFGSGTQLSVL.

The chain links TRBV5-3 to TRBJ2-6, with D tentatively TRBD1 (6 bases). TRBV5-3 is sorted into the ORF group, with uncertain function. V was cut by 0 bases and J by 0 bases, with 7 bases left in between. The CDR3 is made up of 16 amino acids. The CDR3: CARSLGDNSGANVLTF. CDR3 bases: TGTGCCAGAAGCTTGGGGGACAACTCTGGGGCCAACGTCCTGACTTTC.

The genes are TRBV7-3 and TRBJ2-2; the match to TRBD1 covers 9 bases. V trimming: 4 bases; J trimming: 4 bases; junction bases outside the gene matches: 13. The CDR3 spans 18 residues. Germline V gives CDR1 SGHTA, CDR2 FQGTGA. The CDR3 bases are TGTGCCAGCAGCTCGTCCCGGGACAGGGCGCTAGGCACCGGGGAGCTGTTTTTT. Residues: CASSSSRDRALGTGELFF.

The chain recombines TRBV5-1 with TRBJ2-4; 7 bases map to TRBD1. Per germline, CDR1 SGHRS and CDR2 YFSETQ. Trimming removed 4 bases from V and 3 bases from J; junction bases left unmatched: 7. The CDR3 covers 15 residues. For the CDR3, the DNA is TGCGCCAGCAGCCAAGGGGGCCGGGGCAAAAACATTCAGTACTTC. The encoded protein is CASSQGGRGKNIQYF.

The chain couples TRBV28 to TRBJ2-1; the match to TRBD1 covers 10 bases. Germline CDR1 and CDR2: MDHEN and SYDVKM. The V and J ends lost 3 bases and 11 bases, in that order; junction bases with no gene match: 1. This CDR3 contains 12 residues. CDR3 DNA sequence: TGTGCCAGCAGTTTGGACAGGGGGAAGCAGTTCTTC. Translating gives CASSLDRGKQFF.

The genes are TRBV6-4 and TRBJ1-6; D remains unclear. CDR3 size: 13 residues. Per germline, CDR1 MRHNA and CDR2 SNTAGT. Trimming took 2 bases from V and 13 from J, leaving 12 bases between them. The chain's CDR3 is CASSDATGDPLHF. CDR3 nucleotides: TGTGCCAGCAGTGACGCTACGGGTGATCCCCTCCACTTT.

The chain couples TRBV30 to TRBJ2-3, with 12 nucleotides matching TRBD2. The CDR3 sequence is 17 residues long. With V trimmed by 2 bases and J by 5 bases, 11 bases remained unmatched. From germline, CDR1 is GTSNPN and CDR2 SVGIG (reference sequence). DNA of the CDR3: TGTGCCTGGAGTTCAGAACTAGCGGGAGGACTTGTAGATACGCAGTATTTT. Amino acid sequence: CAWSSELAGGLVDTQYF.

CDR3 in DNA: TGTGCCTGGAGTCGTTCGGTACAGCACAATGAGCAGTTCTTC. This gives the protein CAWSRSVQHNEQFF. The V gene is TRBV30, the J gene TRBJ2-1; D is unclear. Germline loops: CDR1 GTSNPN, CDR2 SVGIG (reference sequence). The CDR3 has 14 residues. V was shortened by 2 bases and J by 5 bases, with 13 bases between the two germline ends.

The chain links TRBV10-2 to TRBJ2-2; D not certain. The CDR3 has 14 residues. The germline gives CDR1 WSHSY, CDR2 SAAADI. V was cut by 4 bases and J by 0 bases, with 6 bases left in between. The DNA of the CDR3 is TGCGCCAGCAGTGTCCAGGCGAACACCGGGGAGCTGTTTTTT. Its translation is CASSVQANTGELFF.

The J gene is TRBJ2-6, the V gene TRBV4-1; 8 bases match TRBD1. V shed 2 bases, J shed 0 bases, and the junction held 6 bases outside the gene matches. The CDR3 has 18 residues. CDR1 is MGHRA, CDR2 YSYEKL, per germline. Here the CDR3 reads CASSQPTGAYSGANVLTF. The CDR3, as DNA: TGCGCCAGCAGCCAACCGACAGGGGCCTACTCTGGGGCCAACGTCCTGACTTTC.

The chain has TRBV9 and TRBJ1-2, with 9 bases matching TRBD1. The germline gives CDR1 SGDLS, CDR2 YYNGEE. The junction had 5 bases not matched to a gene; V was cut back by 6 bases and J by 5 bases. The CDR3 length is 13 residues. The CDR3 is CASTVDRGYGYTF. In DNA form, the CDR3 reads TGTGCCAGCACGGTGGACAGGGGATATGGCTACACCTTC.

The rearrangement uses TRBV7-8 and TRBJ2-3; D might be TRBD2 (5 bases). CDR1 and CDR2 from the germline V gene are SGHVS and FQNEAQ. CDR3 length: 11 residues. Between the trimmed V and J ends, which lost 8 bases and 6 bases, there was a span of 9 bases. The CDR3 DNA reads TGTGCCAGCGCGACGGGGGATACGCAGTATTTT. It translates to CASATGDTQYF.

V usage is TRBV30 and J usage is TRBJ1-3; 7 bases align to TRBD1. The CDR3 is 14 amino acids. The V gene end was trimmed by 3 bases and the J gene end by 4 bases; junction bases not matched to a gene: 6. Germline assignment: CDR1 GTSNPN and CDR2 SVGIG (reference sequence). The CDR3 bases are TGTGCCTGGAGGACGACAGGGTCCGGAAACACCATATATTTT. The encoded protein is CAWRTTGSGNTIYF.

In its sample, this clone was seen once. Within the sample, other DNA sequences also encode this same CDR3. This chain links TRBV19 with TRBJ1-1; no clear D gene. CDR3 length equals 12 residues. Looked up from germline, CDR1 is LNHDA and CDR2 is SQIVND (reference sequence). Trimming pared 1 base from V and 11 bases from J, leaving 11 bases between. The CDR3 sequence: CASSIGGAGAFF. In nucleotides, the CDR3 is TGTGCCAGTAGTATAGGTGGCGCCGGGGCTTTCTTT.

The V gene is TRBV5-1, the J gene TRBJ2-3; 7 bases are shared with TRBD2. This CDR3 region has 17 residues. Germline lookup yields CDR1 SGHRS and CDR2 YFSETQ. V lost 1 base, J lost 0 bases, and 8 bases stayed unmatched. CDR3 DNA sequence: TGCGCCAGCAGCTTGTCGTGGTCTAGCGGTAGCACAGATACGCAGTATTTT. This translates into CASSLSWSSGSTDTQYF.

The genes are TRBV7-8 and TRBJ1-5; D may be TRBD1 (6 bases). Trimming took 2 bases from V and 5 from J, leaving 19 bases between them. Germline V gene data show CDR1 as SGHVS and CDR2 as FQNEAQ. CDR3 length: 17 amino acids. Written as DNA, the CDR3 is TGTGCCAGCAGCTTACGGATTGGAGACAGGAGTCATCAGCCCCAGCATTTT. Residues: CASSLRIGDRSHQPQHF. Full variable domain (remainder filled in from reference TRBV7-8 and TRBJ1-5): GAGVSQSPRYKVAKRGQDVALRCDPISGHVSLFWYQQALGQGPEFLTYFQNEAQLDKSGLPSDRFFAERPEGSVSTLKIQRTQQEDSAVYLCASSLRIGDRSHQPQHFGDGTRLSIL.

This chain links TRBV6-1 with TRBJ1-2; weak D call: TRBD1 (6 bases). The CDR3 spans 16 residues. Trimming took 2 bases from V and 5 from J, leaving 18 bases between them. The V gene's germline CDR1 is MNHNS and CDR2 SASEGT. CDR3 loop: CASSERARQGRYGYTF. The CDR3 DNA reads TGTGCCAGCAGTGAAAGGGCCCGGCAGGGGAGATATGGCTACACCTTC.

The DNA of the CDR3 is TGTGCCTGGACCCGAGGGAGAAGCCTTAACTATGGCTACACCTTC. Residues: CAWTRGRSLNYGYTF. The chain employs TRBV30 and TRBJ1-2; D is ambiguous. The germline V gene has CDR1 GTSNPN and CDR2 SVGIG (reference sequence). This CDR3 region has 15 residues. V dropped 4 bases and J dropped 1 base, with 16 bases sitting between them.

This rearrangement joins TRBV11-2 to TRBJ2-7, with 9 bases that match TRBD2. The V and J ends lost 5 bases and 3 bases, in that order; junction bases with no gene match: 8. The CDR3 spans 15 residues. Germline loops: CDR1 SGHAT, CDR2 FQNNGV. The DNA of the CDR3 is TGTGCCAGCAGCCCCGGGACTAGCCCATTCTACGAGCAGTACTTC. Translation gives CASSPGTSPFYEQYF.

V gene TRBV28 combines with J gene TRBJ2-7; TRBD2 agrees at 7 bases. Germline assignment: CDR1 MDHEN and CDR2 SYDVKM. Trimming at V came to 2 bases and at J to 3 bases, leaving 16 bases not matched to a gene. The CDR3 has 18 amino acids. The CDR3 sequence is CASSLLDGARERRYEQYF. CDR3 sequence (DNA): TGTGCCAGCAGTTTACTCGACGGGGCGCGGGAGCGTCGCTACGAGCAGTACTTC.

The chain carries TRBV7-3 and TRBJ2-2, with 12 nucleotides matching TRBD2. Germline V gene sequence: CDR1 SGHTA, CDR2 FQGTGA. This CDR3 is built from 18 residues. Trimming took 1 base from V and 6 from J; bases not matched to a gene: 9. Here the CDR3 reads CASSLKGSSGRGSGELFF. In DNA, the CDR3 is TGTGCCAGCAGCTTAAAGGGGTCTAGCGGGAGGGGATCCGGGGAGCTGTTTTTT.